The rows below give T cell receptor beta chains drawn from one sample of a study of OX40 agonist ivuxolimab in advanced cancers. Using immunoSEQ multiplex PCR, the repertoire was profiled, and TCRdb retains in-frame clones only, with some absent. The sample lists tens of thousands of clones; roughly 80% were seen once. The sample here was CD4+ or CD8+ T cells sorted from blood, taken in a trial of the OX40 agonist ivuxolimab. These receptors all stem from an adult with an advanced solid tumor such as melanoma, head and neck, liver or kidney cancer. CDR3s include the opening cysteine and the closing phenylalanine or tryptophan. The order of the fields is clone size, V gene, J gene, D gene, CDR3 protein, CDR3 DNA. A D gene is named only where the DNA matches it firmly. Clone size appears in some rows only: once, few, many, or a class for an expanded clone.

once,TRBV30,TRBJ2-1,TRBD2,CAWSSTSAQFF,TGTGCCTGGAGTTCTACTAGCGCGCAGTTCTTC
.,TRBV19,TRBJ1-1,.,CASSLAREAFF,TGTGCCAGTAGTCTGGCCCGGGAAGCTTTCTTT
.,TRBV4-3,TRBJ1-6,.,CASSQDRGRASPLHF,TGCGCCAGCAGCCAAGATCGGGGCCGGGCTTCACCCCTCCACTTT
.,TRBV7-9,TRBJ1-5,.,CASSLPNQPQHF,TGTGCCAGCAGCCTCCCCAATCAGCCCCAGCATTTT
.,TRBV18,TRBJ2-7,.,CASSPPSSTYEQYF,TGTGCCAGCTCACCACCTTCCAGTACCTACGAGCAGTACTTC
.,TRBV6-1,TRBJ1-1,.,CASIRGNTEAFF,TGTGCCAGCATCAGGGGTAACACTGAAGCTTTCTTT
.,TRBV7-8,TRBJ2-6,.,CASSLLVSGANVLTF,TGTGCCAGCAGCTTATTGGTATCGGGGGCCAACGTCCTGACTTTC
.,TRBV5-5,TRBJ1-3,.,CASRTPSSGNTIYF,TGTGCCAGCAGGACACCCTCGTCTGGAAACACCATATATTTT
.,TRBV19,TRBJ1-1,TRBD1,CASSMRTGGRTSTEAFF,TGTGCCAGTAGTATGAGGACAGGGGGCCGTACGAGTACTGAAGCTTTCTTT
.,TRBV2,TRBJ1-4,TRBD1,CASSEQGARDEKLFF,TGTGCCAGCAGTGAACAGGGGGCGCGGGATGAAAAACTGTTTTTT
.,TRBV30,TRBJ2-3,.,CAWSGTVNRYF,TGTGCCTGGAGTGGCACGGTTAACCGGTATTTT
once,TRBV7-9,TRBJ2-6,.,CASSFGPTGANVLTF,TGTGCCAGCAGCTTTGGGCCAACTGGGGCCAACGTCCTGACTTTC
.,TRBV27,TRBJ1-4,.,CASGVNGGREKLFF,TGTGCCAGCGGCGTTAATGGGGGGCGTGAAAAACTGTTTTTT
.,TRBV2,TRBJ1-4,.,CASNPDQEKLFF,TGTGCCAGCAATCCTGACCAGGAAAAACTGTTTTTT
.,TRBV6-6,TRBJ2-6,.,CASGRSSGANVLTF,TGTGCCAGCGGGCGTAGCTCTGGGGCCAACGTCCTGACTTTC
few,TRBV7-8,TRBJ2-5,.,CASRPTPTGETQYF,TGTGCCAGCAGGCCTACCCCCACAGGAGAGACCCAGTACTTC
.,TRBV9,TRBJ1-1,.,CASSGQGRRGEAFF,TGTGCCAGCAGCGGTCAGGGGAGAAGGGGTGAAGCTTTCTTT
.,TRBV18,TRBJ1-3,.,CASSPPVSSRVDTIYF,TGTGCCAGCTCACCACCGGTTTCCTCCCGGGTGGACACCATATATTTT
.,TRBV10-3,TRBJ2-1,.,CAIRERLGQIYGEQFF,TGTGCCATCAGGGAAAGACTGGGCCAAATTTACGGTGAGCAGTTCTTC
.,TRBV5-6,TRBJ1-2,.,CASSPGRGVAYGYTF,TGTGCCAGCAGCCCGGGAAGGGGAGTGGCCTATGGCTACACCTTC
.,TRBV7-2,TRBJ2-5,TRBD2,CASSPAGGETQYF,TGTGCCAGCAGCCCCGCGGGGGGGGAGACCCAGTACTTC
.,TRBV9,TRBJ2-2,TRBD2,CASSPLLAGSNTGELFF,TGTGCCAGCAGCCCGCTCCTAGCGGGGTCGAACACCGGGGAGCTGTTTTTT
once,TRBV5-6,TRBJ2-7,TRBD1,CASSPQTGQGASEQYF,TGTGCCAGCAGCCCCCAAACAGGACAGGGGGCGAGCGAGCAGTACTTC
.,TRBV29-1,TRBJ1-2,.,CSVRPGLSRGYTF,TGCAGCGTTCGACCGGGGCTGAGTCGTGGCTACACCTTC
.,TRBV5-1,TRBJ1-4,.,CASSLGQINEKLFF,TGCGCCAGCAGCTTGGGGCAAATTAATGAAAAACTGTTTTTT
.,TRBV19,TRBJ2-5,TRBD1,CASSWTGTGETQYF,TGTGCCAGTAGTTGGACAGGGACAGGCGAGACCCAGTACTTC
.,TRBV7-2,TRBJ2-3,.,CASGVARGTDTQYF,TGTGCCAGCGGCGTGGCCCGAGGGACAGATACGCAGTATTTT
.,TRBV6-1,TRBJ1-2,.,CASSDTPTDYGYTF,TGTGCCAGCAGTGATACCCCTACTGACTATGGCTACACCTTC
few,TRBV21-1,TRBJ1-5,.,CASSKAPGSDSQHF,TGTGCCAGCAGCAAAGCGCCGGGTTCAGACTCCCAGCATTTT
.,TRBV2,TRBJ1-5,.,CASTRGGYSNQPQHF,TGTGCCAGCACTCGGGGGGGTTATAGCAATCAGCCCCAGCATTTT
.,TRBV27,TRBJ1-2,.,CASRPGGGNYGYTF,TGTGCCAGCCGCCCGGGGGGGGGAAACTATGGCTACACCTTC
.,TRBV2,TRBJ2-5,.,CASTKDEGSETQYF,TGTGCCAGCACGAAAGATGAAGGGAGTGAGACCCAGTACTTC
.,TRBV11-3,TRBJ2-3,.,CASSLSQRQLLGDTQYF,TGTGCCAGCAGCTTATCCCAAAGGCAACTACTTGGAGATACGCAGTATTTT
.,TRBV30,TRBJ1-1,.,CAWSVLAGGPDTEAFF,TGTGCCTGGAGTGTACTAGCGGGAGGCCCGGACACTGAAGCTTTCTTT
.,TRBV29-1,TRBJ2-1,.,CSVEGGGNEQFF,TGCAGCGTTGAAGGTGGGGGCAATGAGCAGTTCTTC
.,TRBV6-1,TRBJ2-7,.,CASSEAGPPYLYEQYF,TGTGCCAGCAGTGAAGCTGGCCCGCCCTACCTCTACGAGCAGTACTTC
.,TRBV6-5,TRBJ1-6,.,CASSYKGGTSPLHF,TGTGCCAGCAGTTACAAGGGTGGTACTTCACCCCTCCACTTT
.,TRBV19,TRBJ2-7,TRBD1,CASSTLGTGAREQYF,TGTGCCAGTAGTACCCTCGGGACAGGGGCGAGGGAGCAGTACTTC
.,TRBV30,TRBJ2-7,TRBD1,CAFRDSYEQYF,TGTGCCTTCCGGGACAGCTACGAGCAGTACTTC
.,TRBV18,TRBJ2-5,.,CASSPGEETQYF,TGTGCCAGCTCACCAGGGGAGGAGACCCAGTACTTC